These 5 T cell receptor beta chains were sequenced from one sample in a study of T cells in Graves' hyperthyroidism and ophthalmopathy. Amplification targeted TCR beta CDR3 regions from RNA transcripts. TCR CDR3 regions were first amplified by RT-PCR with HTBI primers. TCRdb itself ran the multiplex PCR reads through MiXCR, one entry per CDR3 protein. The data contain some 490,000 distinct CDR3 sequences, around a fifth of them singletons. The specimen sequenced was blood. The receptors were sampled from a woman in her 70s with Graves' ophthalmopathy.

This clonotype was counted between two and nine times. The chain has TRBV19 and TRBJ1-1; maybe TRBD1 (5 bases). Germline CDR1 and CDR2: LNHDA and SQIVND (reference sequence). The CDR3 is made up of 14 amino acids. Trimming cost V 10 bases and J 0 bases, with 15 bases left between them. Here the CDR3 reads CATLDRGMNTEAFF. The DNA for the CDR3 is TGTGCCACCCTCGATCGGGGGATGAACACTGAAGCTTTCTTT.

This chain connects TRBV15 to TRBJ2-7; D call uncertain. This CDR3 spans 13 amino acids. Trimming took 0 bases from V and 4 from J, leaving 7 bases between them. Germline V CDR1 and CDR2: LNHNV, YYDKDF (reference sequence). The CDR3 loop reads CATSREVIYEQYF. In DNA, the CDR3 is TGTGCCACCAGCAGAGAGGTTATTTACGAGCAGTACTTC.

This clonotype appeared many times. The chain is built from TRBV9 and TRBJ1-1, with D unresolved. This CDR3 has 16 amino acids. V gave up 0 bases and J gave up 3 bases, with 15 bases separating them. Looked up from germline, CDR1 is SGDLS and CDR2 is YYNGEE. This chain's CDR3 is CASSVGSRRSDTEAFF. The CDR3 DNA reads as TGTGCCAGCAGCGTAGGCTCCAGGCGATCGGACACTGAAGCTTTCTTT.

This clonotype has a count of ten or more. J is TRBJ1-2 and V is TRBV12-3 or TRBV12-4; D gene uncertain. The CDR3 totals 13 residues. V was trimmed by 7 bases and J by 2 bases, leaving 11 bases between them. The CDR3 sequence: CASNPGNNYGYTF. The CDR3 DNA reads TGTGCCAGCAATCCCGGGAACAACTATGGCTACACCTTC.

At least ten counts were recorded for this clonotype. The V call is TRBV6-1, the J call TRBJ1-1, with a possible D match to TRBD1 (5 bases). Trimming took 7 bases from V and 5 from J, leaving 23 bases between them. CDR1 and CDR2 (germline): MNHNS, SASEGT. This CDR3 comprises 16 residues. For the CDR3, the DNA is TGTGCCAGCACCCAATTCGGGACGCCGGCCTCAACTGAAGCTTTCTTT. This translates into CASTQFGTPASTEAFF.